This entry lists 23 T cell receptor beta chains sequenced from one sample in a study of graft-versus-host responses after intestinal transplantation (dated by TCRdb to about 2021). Library prep was done by the immunoSEQ multiplex PCR assay. The clones in this table, taken by TCRdb from immuneACCESS, are in-frame only. Not every clone is retained; where verified, under half of the shortfall comes from an unresolved V gene, and the cause of the rest is unknown. For this sample there are about 25,000 clones; approximately 93% appear just once. Of the sample, around 0.5% is held by the ten largest clones. The specimen comprised PBMCs, sampled 18 days after transplant. These receptor sequences come from a human patient who received an intestinal transplant, so some T cells may come from the graft donor.

V is TRBV14 and J is TRBJ1-1; D is uncertain. Germline V gene sequence: CDR1 SGHDN, CDR2 FVKESK. The CDR3 sequence is 11 residues long. V was shortened by 3 bases and J by 4 bases, with 3 bases between the two germline ends. DNA for the CDR3: TGTGCCAGCAGCCAGGGCACTGAAGCTTTCTTT. Its protein is CASSQGTEAFF.

The chain has TRBV12-2 and TRBJ2-4; whether TRBD2, the table's D call, matches the DNA was not checked. TRBV12-2 is a pseudogene locus. CDR3 length: 13 amino acids. The CDR3 protein is CASRPGLVNIQYF. CDR3 nucleotide sequence: TGTGCAAGTCGCCCGGGACTAGTAAACATTCAGTACTTC.

V gene TRBV7-8 combines with J gene TRBJ2-1; the match to TRBD2 covers 13 bases. The ends lost 8 bases at V and 5 bases at J; junction bases unmatched: 6. From germline, CDR1 is SGHVS and CDR2 FQNEAQ. The CDR3 has 15 amino acids. CDR3 sequence: CASRLGLAGHNEQFF. The DNA for the CDR3 is TGTGCCAGCCGATTGGGACTAGCGGGGCACAATGAGCAGTTCTTC.

The rearrangement joins TRBV5-1 to TRBJ2-1; possibly TRBD2 for D (6 bases). In germline, CDR1 is SGHRS, CDR2 YFSETQ. The V gene lost 4 bases and the J gene lost 3 bases, with 20 bases spanning the gap. The CDR3 runs 17 residues. Here the CDR3 DNA reads TGCGCCAGCAGCCTTGAGGCTGCGGGATCACACTACAATGAGCAGTTCTTC. Its protein is CASSLEAAGSHYNEQFF. The variable domain in full, with the rest retrieved from reference TRBV5-1 and TRBJ2-1, is KAGVTQTPRYLIKTRGQQVTLSCSPISGHRSVSWYQQTPGQGLQFLFEYFSETQRNKGNFPGRFSGRQFSNSRSEMNVSTLELGDSALYLCASSLEAAGSHYNEQFFGPGTRLTVL.

The chain uses TRBV6-6 and TRBJ1-1; D unresolved. Germline CDR1 MNHNY, CDR2 SVGAGI (reference sequence). The CDR3 totals 14 residues. Trimming stripped 4 bases from V and 1 base from J, with 10 bases between. The CDR3 region has the DNA TGTGCCAGCAGTTCCGAATACTCGAACACTGAAGCTTTCTTT. Translation: CASSSEYSNTEAFF.

The chain links TRBV4-1 to TRBJ2-1; 12 bases map to TRBD2. CDR1 is MGHRA, CDR2 YSYEKL, per germline. V shed 3 bases, J shed 3 bases, and the junction held 6 bases outside the gene matches. The CDR3 runs 17 residues. The CDR3 spells CASSHASGGGFYNEQFF. CDR3 in DNA: TGCGCCAGCAGCCATGCTAGCGGGGGGGGTTTCTACAATGAGCAGTTCTTC.

The gene calls are TRBV6-7 and TRBJ2-5; D is tentatively TRBD1 or TRBD2 (5 bases each). TRBV6-7 is annotated as an ORF whose role is uncertain. V was cut by 0 bases and J by 1 base, with 15 bases left in between. The CDR3 extends over 17 amino acids. In DNA form, the CDR3 reads TGTGCCAGCAGTTACTCCGGGGTGAGGGGACCCCAAGAGACCCAGTACTTC. Translated: CASSYSGVRGPQETQYF.

V gene TRBV4-2 combines with J gene TRBJ2-4; D remains unclear. The germline CDR1 and CDR2 sequences are LGHNA and YNFKEQ. This CDR3 has 15 residues. Trimming removed 1 base from V and 2 bases from J, with 9 bases in between. Here the CDR3 reads CASSQVRLTKNIQYF. The CDR3, as DNA: TGTGCCAGCAGCCAAGTGAGGCTTACCAAAAACATTCAGTACTTC.

The chain couples TRBV6-5 to TRBJ2-7, with D possibly being TRBD1 (7 bases). Trimming took off 5 bases at V and 4 bases at J, with 15 bases between the two ends. CDR1 and CDR2 from the germline V gene are MNHEY and SVGAGI. The CDR3 has 14 amino acids. The CDR3 nucleotides read TGTGCCAGCAGTATTCGACAGGGAGGATACGAGCAGTACTTC. Protein sequence: CASSIRQGGYEQYF.

The V and J genes are TRBV9 and TRBJ1-1; D is unclear. This CDR3 has 17 residues. The germline V gene has CDR1 SGDLS and CDR2 YYNGEE. The V gene lost 1 base and the J gene lost 2 bases, with 18 bases spanning the gap. The DNA for the CDR3 is TGTGCCAGCAGCGTAAACGAGGGCGCGGTGACCAACACTGAAGCTTTCTTT. This encodes CASSVNEGAVTNTEAFF.

The chain employs TRBV11-2 and TRBJ1-1; TRBD1 might be the D (5 bases). The CDR3 has 19 residues. V lost 1 base to trimming and J lost 2 bases, with 23 bases between them. CDR1 is SGHAT, CDR2 FQNNGV, per germline. The CDR3 DNA reads TGTGCCAGCAGCTTAGTTCAGGGATTTTGGGATGGCGCTAACACTGAAGCTTTCTTT. This sequence encodes CASSLVQGFWDGANTEAFF.

This clone has only one observation. For the CDR3, the DNA is TGCGCCAGCAGCTTACAGCTCTCTGGGGCCAACGTCCTGACTTTC. Its translation is CASSLQLSGANVLTF. V gene TRBV5-1 combines with J gene TRBJ2-6; D is unclear. CDR3 length: 15 amino acids. V dropped 2 bases and J dropped 0 bases, with 6 bases sitting between them. The germline V gene has CDR1 SGHRS and CDR2 YFSETQ.

The rearrangement links TRBV7-9 to TRBJ1-4, with D unclear. Trimming took 10 bases from V and 6 from J, leaving 15 bases between them. There are 13 residues in the CDR3. Germline V lookup: CDR1 SEHNR, CDR2 FQNEAQ (reference sequence). The CDR3 nucleotides read TGTGCCACGACCTCGCAGGCCCATGAAAAACTGTTTTTT. As protein: CATTSQAHEKLFF.

This clone has just a few counts. V and J are TRBV6-1 and TRBJ1-3, with 8 bases fitting TRBD1. Germline CDR1 MNHNS, CDR2 SASEGT. There are 14 residues in the CDR3. V was pared by 3 bases and J by 11 bases, with 9 bases of the junction left unmatched. This chain's CDR3 is CASSEDRVAYAIYF. The CDR3, as DNA: TGTGCCAGCAGTGAGGACAGGGTTGCTTACGCCATATATTTT.

The CDR3 nucleotides are TGTGCCACCCGAGAGTTCTCTGGAAACACCATATATTTT. It encodes CATREFSGNTIYF. This chain uses TRBV6-1 with TRBJ1-3; no firm D call. V gave up 10 bases and J gave up 0 bases, with 10 bases separating them. CDR1 and CDR2 from the germline V gene are MNHNS and SASEGT. The CDR3 has 13 residues.

The rearrangement joins TRBV6-1 to TRBJ2-7; perhaps TRBD2 as D (5 bases). There are 12 residues in the CDR3. V was pared by 10 bases and J by 2 bases, with 12 bases between. The V gene's germline CDR1 is MNHNS and CDR2 SASEGT. Here the CDR3 reads CATRVGAYEQYF. The CDR3 nucleotides are TGTGCCACCCGGGTGGGAGCCTACGAGCAGTACTTC.

The chain couples TRBV21-1 to TRBJ1-5; the table gives TRBD1 as D, unverified against the DNA. TRBV21-1 is a listed pseudogene. The CDR3 is 15 residues long. The CDR3 region is CASSKEETDNQPQHF. In DNA form, the CDR3 reads TGTGCCAGCAGCAAAGAGGAGACAGACAATCAGCCCCAGCATTTT.

CDR3 sequence reads: CASSYGGFGELFF. The CDR3 bases are TGTGCCAGCAGTTACGGAGGGTTCGGGGAGCTGTTTTTT. The J gene is TRBJ2-2, the V gene TRBV6-6; TRBD2 is a possible D gene (6 bases). CDR1 and CDR2 (germline): MNHNY, SVGAGI (reference sequence). V lost 2 bases, J lost 7 bases, and 8 bases lay in between. The CDR3 length is 13 residues.

The chain carries TRBV6-5 and TRBJ2-3, with D maybe TRBD1 (5 bases). The germline V gene encodes CDR1 MNHEY and CDR2 SVGAGI. V lost 6 bases to trimming and J lost 5 bases, with 12 bases between them. This CDR3 comprises 13 residues. CDR3 DNA sequence: TGTGCCAGCAGGCCAGACAGATTAGATACGCAGTATTTT. Amino acids: CASRPDRLDTQYF.

The gene calls are TRBV5-6 and TRBJ2-7; 9 nucleotides align to TRBD1. Germline assignment: CDR1 SGHDT and CDR2 YYEEEE. The CDR3 totals 15 residues. The J segment lost 6 bases and the V segment lost 3 bases, leaving 10 bases of the junction unmatched. The CDR3 protein is CASSSATGGAIEQYF. CDR3 DNA: TGTGCCAGCAGCTCAGCGACAGGGGGTGCGATCGAGCAGTACTTC.

V usage is TRBV19 and J usage is TRBJ1-1; D gene unclear. In germline, CDR1 is LNHDA, CDR2 SQIVND (reference sequence). The CDR3 spans 13 residues. Trimming removed 5 bases at V and 1 base at J, with 8 bases between. The CDR3 bases are TGTGCCAGTAGTCCTACAAGGAACACTGAAGCTTTCTTT. Its protein is CASSPTRNTEAFF. The complete variable domain, with remaining parts taken from reference TRBV19 and TRBJ1-1, reads DGGITQSPKYLFRKEGQNVTLSCEQNLNHDAMYWYRQDPGQGLRLIYYSQIVNDFQKGDIAEGYSVSREKKESFPLTVTSAQKNPTAFYLCASSPTRNTEAFFGQGTRLTVV.

V is TRBV2 and J is TRBJ1-2; D ambiguous. The CDR3 loop spans 12 amino acids. V lost 4 bases and J lost 14, with 17 bases in between. Looked up from germline, CDR1 is SNHLY and CDR2 is FYNNEI. The CDR3 protein is CASSGGAGSWTF. The CDR3 DNA follows: TGTGCCAGCAGTGGAGGTGCAGGCAGTTGGACCTTC.

The chain joins TRBV30 to TRBJ1-2; a possible D gene is TRBD1 (5 bases). The germline CDR1 and CDR2 sequences are GTSNPN and SVGIG (reference sequence). V lost 2 bases, J lost 6 bases, and 16 bases lay in between. The length of the CDR3 is 14 residues. This chain's CDR3 is CAWSLQEGFHGYTF. CDR3 in DNA: TGTGCCTGGAGTCTCCAGGAGGGGTTTCATGGCTACACCTTC.